This TCR beta chain was sequenced during a study of response to subunit inactivated influenza vaccine. The study, taken as a whole, reports: It was the authors' suggestion that each seasonal influenza vaccination recruits few new T cells.

TCRdb reanalysed the RT-PCR reads using MiXCR and keeps one entry per CDR3 protein. The sample shows around 580,000 distinct CDR3 sequences, 12% of them seen only once. Germline V lookup: CDR1 MNHEY, CDR2 SMNVEV (reference sequence). The CDR3 length is 16 residues. Trimming took 5 bases from V and 0 from J; bases not matched to a gene: 9. A note on this clonotype: The antigen is unknown.

The genes are TRBV27 and TRBJ2-5; 7 positions agree with TRBD1. The source of this sequence is a man in his fifties or sixties who received an inactivated influenza vaccine. Specimen: PBMCs from blood, collected on the day of vaccination. The CDR3 bases are TGTGCCAGCAGTAGACAGGGCACCCTGTACCAAGAGACCCAGTACTTC. Translation: CASSRQGTLYQETQYF.